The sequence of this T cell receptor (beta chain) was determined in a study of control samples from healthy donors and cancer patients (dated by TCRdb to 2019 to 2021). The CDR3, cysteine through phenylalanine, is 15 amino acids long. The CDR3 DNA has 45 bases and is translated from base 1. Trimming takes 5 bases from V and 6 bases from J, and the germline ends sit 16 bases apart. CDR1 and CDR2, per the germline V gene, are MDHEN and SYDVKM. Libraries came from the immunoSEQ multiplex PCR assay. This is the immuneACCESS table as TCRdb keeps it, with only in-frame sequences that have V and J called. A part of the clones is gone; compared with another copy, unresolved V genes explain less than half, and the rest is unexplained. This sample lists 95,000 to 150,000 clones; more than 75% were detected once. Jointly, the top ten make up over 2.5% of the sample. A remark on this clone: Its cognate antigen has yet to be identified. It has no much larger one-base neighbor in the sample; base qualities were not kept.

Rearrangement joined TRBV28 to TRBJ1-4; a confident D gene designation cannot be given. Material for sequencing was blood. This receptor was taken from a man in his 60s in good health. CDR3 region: CASSRLYGSYEKLFF. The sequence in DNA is TGTGCCAGCAGTAGACTATACGGGAGCTATGAAAAACTGTTTTTT. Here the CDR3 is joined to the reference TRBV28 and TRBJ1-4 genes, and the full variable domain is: DVKVTQSSRYLVKRTGEKVFLECVQDMDHENMFWYRQDPGLGLRLIYFSYDVKMKEKGDIPEGYSVSREKKERFSLILESASTNQTSMYLCASSRLYGSYEKLFFGSGTQLSVL.